This TCR beta chain appears in the sequencing data of a study of blood T cell repertoires in COVID-19 (dated by TCRdb to the early 2020s). About the investigation overall: Samples from collaborators originated in the United States, Italy and Spain and spanned both the acute and convalescent phases of COVID-19. The material from the prospective study consisted of cDNA or gDNA derived from T cells, B-cell-depleted T cells, or PBMCs. Deeply sampled blood TCRbeta repertoires from subjects exposed to, actively infected with, or recovered from COVID-19 were included in the dataset. The repertoires were released in a freely available public database intended as a resource for research on the immune response to SARS-CoV-2. Samples came from the ongoing ImmuneRACE study (first 160 participants) plus 1,254 subjects from 6 global collaborators. A de-identified subject ID, COVID-19 status, age in years and sex were almost always included in the sample metadata. Where HLA class I and class II types were available, the types were taken from metadata supplied by the sample provider, not from assay-based typing. General conclusions and limits of the study: Clinical and demographic metadata were provided uncurated, with the amount varying by source and participant.

The collaborating institutions used their own protocols to collect whole blood in K2EDTA tubes. For TCRbeta analysis, collaborators shipped samples as frozen whole blood, isolated PBMCs, or DNA extracted from either of those sample types. TCRbeta CDR3 regions were amplified from genomic DNA using the immunoSEQ Assay, a bias-controlled multiplex PCR. For the original study's pipeline: The number of nucleated cells in each sample was estimated by amplification of reference gene primers within the assay. To quantify the absolute abundance of each unique TCRbeta CDR3 rearrangement, sequence reads were collapsed and filtered. For each sample, productive Simpson clonality was calculated by taking the square root of Simpson's diversity index across productive rearrangements. TCRdb took over this immuneACCESS table, retaining in-frame rearrangements with V and J assigned. Such tables are incomplete; in checked studies, under half of the missing clones stem from an unresolved V gene, and the remainder is unexplained. V and J calls plus clone size are reproduced from that table; the DNA served to infer D and trimming. This sample comprises about 240,000 clones, around 79% of them detected only once. The ten largest clones represent about 3.5% of the sample.

With regard to this clone: Which antigen it targets is not known. Base qualities were left out, and no much larger clone turns up one base away.

CDR1 and CDR2, per the germline V gene, are KGHSH and LQKENI. From cysteine to phenylalanine, the CDR3 is 15 amino acids long. Only the CDR3 DNA stays, 45 bases, in frame from base 1. Trimming at the junction amounts to 6 bases on V and 0 bases on J, and the germline ends lie 12 bases apart. The receptor was isolated from a woman aged 80 or over with acute or convalescent COVID-19. The sequencing input was peripheral blood. The chain couples TRBV18 to TRBJ1-5; TRBD1 could be the D gene, as 6 bases match. The DNA sequence reads TGTGCCAGCTCCGCGACAGGTTATAGCAATCAGCCCCAGCATTTT. Translated, this gives CASSATGYSNQPQHF.